The next 19 T cell receptor beta chains were all read from a single sample in a study of tumor-infiltrating lymphocytes in primary liver carcinoma. Researchers generated TCR beta cDNA from about 0.5 ug of total RNA, relying on a constant-region primer. Libraries covering TCR beta were generated through three nested multiplex PCR rounds (using a slightly modified ARM-PCR). Running 10 cycles apiece, the first two PCR rounds relied on TRBV1-TRBV30 forward primers together with a C-beta reverse primer. TCRdb re-analysed the multiplex PCR reads in MiXCR, keeping a single row per CDR3 protein. The table shows approximately 110,000 distinct CDR3 sequences, with 50% to 70% occurring only once. Each 20-30 mg portion of unsorted bulk tissue served as the source for co-extraction of RNA and DNA. The specimen was liver tumor tissue from sampling region 1. Subset of the sample: tumor region T1, superior pole. The receptors stem from an older woman with primary liver carcinoma and hepatitis B virus infection.

Remarks on this clonotype: This could be a read error, since a much larger clone is one nucleotide away. The chain joins TRBV5-4 to TRBJ2-5; D ambiguous. V lost 0 bases and J lost 7, with 19 bases in between. The CDR3 loop spans 16 amino acids. Per germline, CDR1 SGHNT and CDR2 YYREEE (reference sequence). CDR3 in amino acids: CASSLGVCEAVRTQYF. The CDR3 DNA sequence: TGTGCCAGCAGCTTGGGAGTATGTGAGGCGGTGCGGACCCAGTACTTC. Drawing the rest from reference TRBV5-4 and TRBJ2-5, the complete variable domain is ETGVTQSPTHLIKTRGQQVTLRCSSQSGHNTVSWYQQALGQGPQFIFQYYREEENGRGNFPPRFSGLQFPNYSSELNVNALELDDSALYLCASSLGVCEAVRTQYFGPGTRLLVL.

With regard to this clonotype: An end of the junction differs from the germline gene, which may be a read error. The V gene is TRBV6-2 or TRBV6-3, the J gene TRBJ1-5; D is uncertain. The CDR3 loop spans 15 amino acids. CDR1 MNHEY and CDR2 SVGEGT come from the germline V gene. The CDR3 bases are TGTGCCAGCACCACAGCCGCGTCGGGCAGTCAGCCCCGGCATTTT. Amino acid sequence: CASTTAASGSQPRHF.

This chain connects TRBV7-2 to TRBJ2-7, with D maybe TRBD1 (6 bases). From germline, CDR1 is SGHTA and CDR2 FQGNSA. V lost 5 bases and J lost 6, with 14 bases in between. The CDR3 is made up of 13 amino acids. The DNA of the CDR3 is TGTGCCAGCAGCCTACAGGGTGCGGGCGAGCAGTACTTC. Translation gives CASSLQGAGEQYF.

By share, this clonotype counts as medium-sized. The CDR3 region has the DNA TGTGCCAGCAGCCACGGACTAGGAGAGACCCAGTACTTC. Encoded protein: CASSHGLGETQYF. The chain links TRBV11-2 to TRBJ2-5, with 7 bases that match TRBD2. The CDR3 contains 13 residues. Germline V lookup: CDR1 SGHAT, CDR2 FQNNGV. Trimming cost V 5 bases and J 4 bases; bases outside gene matches: 4.

Worth noting for this clonotype: Relative to the germline gene, one junction end is altered; a read error may explain this. The chain has TRBV6-1 and TRBJ2-7; perhaps TRBD2 as D (6 bases). The CDR3 contains 18 residues. CDR1 is MNHNS, CDR2 SASEGT, per germline. The CDR3 here is CAGSDFLPGLLGAYKQYF. The DNA for the CDR3 is TGTGCCGGCAGTGATTTCCTTCCGGGACTTTTAGGGGCTTACAAGCAGTACTTC.

This clonotype was counted only a few times. This rearrangement joins TRBV6-9 to TRBJ2-7, with 8 bases identical to TRBD2. The length of the CDR3 is 14 residues. Looked up from germline, CDR1 is MNHGY and CDR2 is SVAAGI. The V gene end was trimmed by 5 bases and the J gene end by 3 bases; junction bases not matched to a gene: 6. CDR3 loop: CASSPGLAFYEQYF. The CDR3, as DNA: TGTGCCAGCAGTCCCGGACTAGCCTTCTACGAGCAGTACTTC.

V is TRBV5-1 and J is TRBJ2-5; 8 positions match TRBD2. The CDR3 is made up of 17 amino acids. Losses at the gene ends were 4 bases for V and 2 bases for J; bases not matched to a gene: 13. Germline V gene data show CDR1 as SGHRS and CDR2 as YFSETQ. The CDR3 DNA reads TGCGCCAGCAGCCCTGGGACTAGGGGGAGACAACAAGAGACCCAGTACTTC. It encodes CASSPGTRGRQQETQYF.

The rearrangement uses TRBV11-3 and TRBJ2-7; 7 bases match TRBD1. The CDR3 length is 15 residues. V shed 6 bases and J 3 bases; nucleotides not matched to a gene: 11. Germline values: CDR1 SGHNT, CDR2 YENEEA. CDR3 residues: CASSPPRDSRYEQYF. The CDR3 nucleotides are TGTGCCAGCAGTCCCCCCCGGGACAGCCGCTACGAGCAGTACTTC.

A remark on this clonotype: A much larger clone lies one base from this, so it may be a read error. The conserved final phenylalanine or tryptophan is absent from the CDR3, which likely points to a read error. The V gene is TRBV6-6, the J gene TRBJ2-7; D possibly corresponds to TRBD1 (5 bases). The CDR3 loop spans 12 amino acids. Germline CDR1 is MNHNY and CDR2 is SVGAGI (reference sequence). V was clipped by 5 bases and J by 4 bases, with 9 bases between them. The CDR3 protein is CASSQTEYEQYL. The CDR3 DNA reads as TGTGCCAGCAGTCAGACAGAGTACGAGCAGTACCTC.

Comment on this clonotype: The CDR3 ends on some other residue instead of the conserved phenylalanine or tryptophan, so this is likely a read error. The CDR3 sequence is CASSLGVGGQQPQHY. DNA of the CDR3: TGCGCCAGCAGCTTGGGAGTTGGTGGGCAACAGCCCCAGCATTAT. The chain is built from TRBV5-1 and TRBJ1-5; D is ambiguous. Germline-derived CDR1 and CDR2 are SGHRS and YFSETQ. The CDR3 consists of 15 residues. The V end was cut by 0 bases, the J end by 7 bases, with 14 bases between.

There are many counts of this clonotype. The chain is built from TRBV4-1 and TRBJ2-1; 11 bases agree with TRBD2. The CDR3 consists of 18 residues. CDR1 is MGHRA and CDR2 is YSYEKL in the germline V gene. The V and J ends lost 4 bases and 12 bases, in that order; junction bases with no gene match: 20. CDR3: CASSPTTGTSGGSWAQFF. CDR3 in DNA: TGCGCCAGCAGCCCTACGACCGGGACTAGCGGTGGAAGCTGGGCGCAGTTCTTC.

This chain joins TRBV4-2 and TRBJ1-2; TRBD1 is a possible D gene (5 bases). Per germline, CDR1 LGHNA and CDR2 YNFKEQ. The CDR3 spans 12 residues. CDR3 region: CARGITDYGYTF. DNA of the CDR3: TGTGCTAGGGGCATCACGGACTATGGCTACACCTTC.

On this clonotype: This sequence may be a read error, since a much larger clone differs from it by one base. This chain uses TRBV5-1 with TRBJ2-1; D is uncertain. This CDR3 is built from 15 residues. Germline assignment: CDR1 SGHRS and CDR2 YFSETQ. The CDR3 bases are TGCGCCAGCACCTTGGTAGACCCTTCCTACAATGAGCAGTTCTTC. Its protein is CASTLVDPSYNEQFF.

This clonotype was counted many times. The chain employs TRBV29-1 and TRBJ2-2; the match to TRBD2 covers 7 bases. The CDR3 covers 14 residues. The germline V gene has CDR1 SQVTM and CDR2 ANQGSEA. After removal of 7 bases from V and 3 bases from J, the junction contained 8 bases not matched to a gene. The CDR3 DNA reads TGCAGCGCCAAGACTAGCATCCACACCGGGGAGCTGTTTTTT. Translated: CSAKTSIHTGELFF.

Details on this clonotype: Since no conserved phenylalanine or tryptophan closes the CDR3, a read error is the likely cause. V gene TRBV18 combines with J gene TRBJ2-3; tentative D call: TRBD2 (5 bases). Deletions cut 6 bases from V and 0 bases from J, with 13 bases between. CDR1 KGHSH and CDR2 LQKENI come from the germline V gene. The CDR3 covers 15 residues. CDR3 sequence reads: CASSTRPGSTDTQYS. The CDR3, as DNA: TGTGCCAGCTCCACCCGTCCGGGAAGCACAGATACGCAGTATTCT.

This clonotype showed up just a few times. J is TRBJ1-5 and V is TRBV28, with D perhaps matching TRBD1 (5 bases). The V and J ends lost 2 bases and 3 bases respectively, with 11 bases between them. CDR1 is MDHEN, CDR2 SYDVKM, per germline. CDR3 length equals 15 residues. The CDR3 region has the DNA TGTGCCAGCAGTTTAGGGGGTAGTTTCAATCAGCCCCAGCATTTT. Its translation is CASSLGGSFNQPQHF.

The chain employs TRBV5-1 and TRBJ1-3, with D possibly being TRBD1 (5 bases). The CDR3 sequence is 16 residues long. Germline assignment: CDR1 SGHRS and CDR2 YFSETQ. Trimming stripped 3 bases from V and 0 bases from J, with 13 bases between. CDR3 coding DNA: TGCGCCAGCAGCTACCTTGGGGGGTCCTCTGGAAACACCATATATTTT. The encoded protein is CASSYLGGSSGNTIYF.

The V and J genes are TRBV12-1 and TRBJ2-2; TRBD2 reflects the table's D call only, with no check against the DNA. TRBV12-1 is a pseudogene. The CDR3 is 16 amino acids. The CDR3 spells CASIAGGQTNTGELSF. The CDR3 DNA reads as TGTGCCAGCATCGCGGGGGGGCAAACGAACACTGGGGAGCTGTCTTTT.

A note on this clonotype: A much larger clone lies a single base off, so this may be a read error. The chain uses TRBV12-3 or TRBV12-4 and TRBJ2-5; perhaps TRBD1 as D (5 bases). The CDR3 is made up of 13 amino acids. CDR3 protein: CASRVRVAETQCF. As DNA, the CDR3 is TGTGCCAGCAGGGTCAGGGTGGCAGAGACCCAGTGCTTC.